This section outlines one T cell receptor beta chain sequence together with its context. The antigen remains unidentified. Possible read error: a much larger clone is one base away. Per the germline V gene, CDR1 is SQVTM and CDR2 is ANQGSEA. This CDR3 is built from 13 residues. TCRdb re-called the 5' RACE reads through MiXCR, storing one row per CDR3 protein. The sample includes some 8,000 distinct CDR3 sequences, 50% to 55% seen only once; the top ten take 4% to 5%. Study observations and caveats: In terms of TCR gene usage, tumor memory CD4+ T cells clustered together with blood and lymph node memory CD4+ cells, as well as with lymph node naive CD4+ cells.

The specimen sequenced was memory CD4+ T cells sorted from a lymph node. Subset reported: memory CD4+ T cells, CD4+CD45RO+CD25-. The TCR originated in a female donor with breast cancer. The genes are TRBV29-1 and TRBJ2-5; the D gene is possibly TRBD2 (7 bases). Here the CDR3 reads CSVEARGGETRYF. The DNA for the CDR3 is TGCAGCGTTGAAGCCAGGGGAGGGGAGACCCGGTACTTC.